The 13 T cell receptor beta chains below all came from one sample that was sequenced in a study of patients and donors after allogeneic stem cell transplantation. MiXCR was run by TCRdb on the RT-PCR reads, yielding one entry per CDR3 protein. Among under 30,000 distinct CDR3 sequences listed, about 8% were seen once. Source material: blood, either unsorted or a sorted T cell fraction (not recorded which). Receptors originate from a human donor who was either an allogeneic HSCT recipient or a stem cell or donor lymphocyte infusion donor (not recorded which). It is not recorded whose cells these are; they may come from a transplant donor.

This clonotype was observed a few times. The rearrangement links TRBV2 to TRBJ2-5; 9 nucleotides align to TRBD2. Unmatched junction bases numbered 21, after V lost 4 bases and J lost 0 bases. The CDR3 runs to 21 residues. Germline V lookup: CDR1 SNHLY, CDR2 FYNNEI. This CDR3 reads CASSVTQRGATLTIYQETQYF. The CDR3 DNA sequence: TGTGCCAGCAGTGTGACCCAGCGGGGGGCAACTCTCACCATCTACCAAGAGACCCAGTACTTC.

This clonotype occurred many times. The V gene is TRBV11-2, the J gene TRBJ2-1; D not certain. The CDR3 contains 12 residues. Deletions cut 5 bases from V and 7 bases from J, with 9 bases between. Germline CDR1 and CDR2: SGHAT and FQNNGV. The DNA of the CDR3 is TGTGCCAGCAGCCAATTAAGGAATGAGCAGTTCTTC. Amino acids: CASSQLRNEQFF.

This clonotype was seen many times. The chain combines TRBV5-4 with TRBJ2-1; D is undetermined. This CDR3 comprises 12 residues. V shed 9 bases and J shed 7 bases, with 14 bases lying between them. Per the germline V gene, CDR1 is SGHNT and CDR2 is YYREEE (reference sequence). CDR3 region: CATRATVNEQFF. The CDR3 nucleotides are TGTGCCACCCGGGCGACTGTTAATGAGCAGTTCTTC.

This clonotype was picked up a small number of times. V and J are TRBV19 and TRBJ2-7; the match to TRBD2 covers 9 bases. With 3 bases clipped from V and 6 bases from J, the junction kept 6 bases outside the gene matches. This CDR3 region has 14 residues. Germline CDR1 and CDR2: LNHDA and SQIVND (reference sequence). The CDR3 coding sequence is TGTGCCAGTAGTATCGGCGGGGGGGCATCCGAGCAGTACTTC. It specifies CASSIGGGASEQYF.

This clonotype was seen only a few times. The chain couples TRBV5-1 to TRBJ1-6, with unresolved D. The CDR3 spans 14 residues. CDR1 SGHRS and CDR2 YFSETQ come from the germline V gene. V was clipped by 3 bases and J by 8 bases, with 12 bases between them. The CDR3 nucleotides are TGCGCCAGCAGCTCGGGATATAGGGATTCACCCCTCCACTTT. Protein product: CASSSGYRDSPLHF.

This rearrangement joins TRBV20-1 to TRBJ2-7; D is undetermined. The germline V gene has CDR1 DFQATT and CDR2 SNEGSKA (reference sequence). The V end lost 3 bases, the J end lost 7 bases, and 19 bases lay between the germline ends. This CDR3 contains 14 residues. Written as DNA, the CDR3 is TGCAGTGCTAGTCGTGGTGCCTCGAAAGTGGAGCAGTACTTC. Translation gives CSASRGASKVEQYF.

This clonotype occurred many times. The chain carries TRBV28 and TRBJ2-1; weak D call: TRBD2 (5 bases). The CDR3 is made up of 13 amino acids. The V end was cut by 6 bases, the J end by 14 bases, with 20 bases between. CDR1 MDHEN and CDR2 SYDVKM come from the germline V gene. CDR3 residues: CASRPSTTPTEFF. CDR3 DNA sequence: TGTGCCAGCAGGCCTTCGACTACCCCGACCGAGTTCTTC.

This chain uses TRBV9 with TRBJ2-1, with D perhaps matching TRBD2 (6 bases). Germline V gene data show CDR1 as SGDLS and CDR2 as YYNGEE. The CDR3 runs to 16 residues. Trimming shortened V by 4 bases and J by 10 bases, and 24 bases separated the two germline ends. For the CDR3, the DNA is TGTGCCAGCAGCCGGTGGGGGGAGACAACCCCTAAGGAGCAGTTCTTC. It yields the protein CASSRWGETTPKEQFF.

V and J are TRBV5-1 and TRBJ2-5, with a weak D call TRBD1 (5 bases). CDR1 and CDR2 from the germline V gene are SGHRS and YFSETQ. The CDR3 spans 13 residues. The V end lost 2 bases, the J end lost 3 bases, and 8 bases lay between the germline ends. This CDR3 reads CASSFPGKETQYF. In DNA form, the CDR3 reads TGCGCCAGCAGCTTCCCAGGGAAAGAGACCCAGTACTTC.

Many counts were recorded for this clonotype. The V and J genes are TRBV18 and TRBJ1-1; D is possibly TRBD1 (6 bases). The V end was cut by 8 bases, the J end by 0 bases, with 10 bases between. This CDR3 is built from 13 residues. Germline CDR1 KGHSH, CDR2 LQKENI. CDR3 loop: CASGGNLNTEAFF. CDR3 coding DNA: TGTGCCAGCGGGGGCAACTTGAACACTGAAGCTTTCTTT.

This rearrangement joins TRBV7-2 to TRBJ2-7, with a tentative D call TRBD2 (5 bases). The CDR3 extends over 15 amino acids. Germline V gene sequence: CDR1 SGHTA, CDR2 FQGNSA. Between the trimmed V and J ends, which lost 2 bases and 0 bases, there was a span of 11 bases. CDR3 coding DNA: TGTGCCAGCAGCTTACCGGGATGGCACTCCTACGAGCAGTACTTC. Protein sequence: CASSLPGWHSYEQYF.

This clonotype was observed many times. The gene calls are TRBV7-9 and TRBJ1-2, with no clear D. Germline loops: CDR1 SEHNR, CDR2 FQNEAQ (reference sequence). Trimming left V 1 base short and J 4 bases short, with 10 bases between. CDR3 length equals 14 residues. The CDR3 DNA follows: TGTGCCAGCAGCTTAGGGGAGCTACTCTATGGCTACACCTTC. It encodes CASSLGELLYGYTF.

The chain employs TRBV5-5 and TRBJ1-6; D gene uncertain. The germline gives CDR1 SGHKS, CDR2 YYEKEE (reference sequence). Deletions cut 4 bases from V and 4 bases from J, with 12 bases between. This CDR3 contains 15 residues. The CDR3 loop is CASSPDVGYNSPLHF. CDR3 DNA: TGTGCCAGCAGCCCGGACGTCGGTTATAATTCACCCCTCCACTTT. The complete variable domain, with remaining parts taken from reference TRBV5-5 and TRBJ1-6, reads DAGVTQSPTHLIKTRGQQVTLRCSPISGHKSVSWYQQVLGQGPQFIFQYYEKEERGRGNFPDRFSARQFPNYSSELNVNALLLGDSALYLCASSPDVGYNSPLHFGNGTRLTVT.